This T cell receptor beta chain was captured in a study of shared clonotypes between healthy human individuals. Whole-study results and caveats: Generation probability values for non-shared clonotypes were lower than those for clonotypes shared by all four donors. Since donors were few, the genetic and exposure-history diversity represented was limited.

Germline V lookup: CDR1 MDHEN, CDR2 SYDVKM. Trimming cost V 6 bases and J 8 bases, with 25 bases left between them. This CDR3 comprises 17 residues. To note about this clone: Its target is not known. This may arise from a read error, as a much more abundant clone is one base away.

Assay runs were performed at deep level. Only in-frame clones appear in the TCRdb table, and some are missing; sequencing was by immunoSEQ multiplex PCR. The sample carries about 1.1 million clones, about 80% recorded once. The CD4+ fraction was divided into a CD45RA+ naive subset and a CD45RA-negative memory subset. Sequenced input: memory CD4+ T cells from PBMCs. Subset meaning: CD45RA-negative fraction. This clonotype originated in a man aged 18 to 29 in good health. Some clones in this sample may be carry-over from other donors' samples. The chain is built from TRBV28 and TRBJ2-2; D may match TRBD1 or TRBD2 (6 bases each). The chain's CDR3 is CASSIPMGAGSRGELFF. The DNA for the CDR3 is TGTGCCAGCAGCATCCCTATGGGGGCGGGGTCGAGAGGGGAGCTGTTTTTT.